The 17 T cell receptor beta chains below come from one sample, sequenced in a study of early T cells in non-severe SARS-CoV-2 infection. A single record per CDR3 protein comes from TCRdb applying MiXCR to the 5' RACE reads. The data hold approximately 80,000 distinct CDR3 sequences, with roughly 12% observed a single time. Sequencing used whole blood. These receptor sequences come from an adult who was a healthcare worker with PCR-confirmed SARS-CoV-2 infection or an uninfected control (not recorded which).

The table lists this clonotype with many counts. J is TRBJ1-6 and V is TRBV18; no definite D call. The germline V gene encodes CDR1 KGHSH and CDR2 LQKENI. The V gene lost 0 bases and the J gene lost 5 bases, with 2 bases spanning the gap. This CDR3 region has 13 residues. CDR3 bases: TGTGCCAGCTCACCACCTAATAATTCACCCCTCCACTTT. Amino acid sequence: CASSPPNNSPLHF.

This clonotype has only a few counts. The genes are TRBV7-6 and TRBJ2-5; D might be TRBD1 or TRBD2, each matching 6 bases. Germline CDR1 SGHVS, CDR2 FNYEAQ. Trimming pared 5 bases from V and 5 bases from J, leaving 18 bases between. The CDR3 is 15 amino acids. The CDR3 region has the DNA TGTGCCAGCAGCCCGGGGGACACCCCCAGCGAGACCCAGTACTTC. It encodes CASSPGDTPSETQYF.

The V and J genes are TRBV5-1 and TRBJ2-2; 8 bases map to TRBD1. The germline CDR1 and CDR2 sequences are SGHRS and YFSETQ. CDR3 length: 14 residues. J lost 5 bases, V lost 4 bases, and 4 bases had no gene match. Here the CDR3 reads CASSPRTGTGELFF. DNA of the CDR3: TGCGCCAGCAGCCCAAGGACAGGGACCGGGGAGCTGTTTTTT.

V usage is TRBV6-2 or TRBV6-3 and J usage is TRBJ2-7; D may be TRBD2 (7 bases). The CDR3 totals 12 residues. The germline V and J ends were trimmed by 7 bases and 6 bases, with 13 bases remaining between them. From germline, CDR1 is MNHEY and CDR2 SVGEGT. The CDR3 sequence is CASTNGGPEQYF. CDR3 in DNA: TGTGCCAGCACCAACGGGGGGCCCGAGCAGTACTTC.

This clonotype has a handful of counts. The chain has TRBV6-5 and TRBJ2-3; D might be TRBD1 or TRBD2, each matching 5 bases. The V end was cut by 0 bases, the J end by 5 bases, with 6 bases between. CDR3 length: 13 residues. Germline-derived CDR1 and CDR2 are MNHEY and SVGAGI. The CDR3 DNA sequence: TGTGCCAGCAGTTACTCGAGGGGAGATACGCAGTATTTT. This encodes CASSYSRGDTQYF.

There are a few counts of this clonotype. The chain is built from TRBV11-3 and TRBJ2-1; maybe TRBD1 (6 bases). Germline assignment: CDR1 SGHNT and CDR2 YENEEA. Between the trimmed V and J ends, which lost 5 bases and 2 bases, there was a span of 13 bases. This CDR3 is built from 15 residues. This CDR3 reads CASSIRDNAYNEQFF. The CDR3 DNA reads as TGTGCCAGCAGCATCCGGGACAACGCCTACAATGAGCAGTTCTTC.

In its sample, this clonotype was seen many times. The V gene is TRBV7-9, the J gene TRBJ1-1; 7 bases match TRBD1. CDR1 and CDR2 (germline): SEHNR, FQNEAQ (reference sequence). This CDR3 has 14 residues. V gave up 5 bases and J gave up 2 bases; unmatched junction bases: 5. In nucleotides, the CDR3 is TGTGCCAGCAGCATCGGACAGGCCAACACTGAAGCTTTCTTT. It yields the protein CASSIGQANTEAFF. Full variable domain (missing parts from reference TRBV7-9 and TRBJ1-1): DTGVSQNPRHKITKRGQNVTFRCDPISEHNRLYWYRQTLGQGPEFLTYFQNEAQLEKSRLLSDRFSAERPKGSFSTLEIQRTEQGDSAMYLCASSIGQANTEAFFGQGTRLTVV.

The V and J genes are TRBV3-1 and TRBJ1-5, with a weak D call TRBD1 (6 bases). This CDR3 has 15 amino acids. The V and J ends lost 5 bases and 4 bases respectively, with 15 bases between them. Germline V gene lookup returns CDR1 LGHDT and CDR2 YNNKEL (reference sequence). The CDR3 nucleotides are TGTGCCAGCAGCGGGGGCGTCGCTAGTAATCAGCCCCAGCATTTT. The encoded protein is CASSGGVASNQPQHF.

This clonotype was seen only a few times. V usage is TRBV10-3 and J usage is TRBJ2-3, with TRBD2 matching 7 bases. The germline gives CDR1 ENHRY, CDR2 SYGVKD. This CDR3 is built from 15 residues. V shed 2 bases, J shed 0 bases, and the junction held 2 bases outside the gene matches. The CDR3: CAISEGAGSTDTQYF. The CDR3 DNA reads TGTGCCATCAGTGAGGGAGCGGGAAGCACAGATACGCAGTATTTT.

In its sample, this clonotype was seen many times. The V call is TRBV7-2, the J call TRBJ2-1, with 8 bases aligning to TRBD2. Germline V gene lookup returns CDR1 SGHTA and CDR2 FQGNSA. J was trimmed by 7 bases and V by 5 bases; bases with no gene match: 10. This CDR3 is built from 15 residues. The CDR3 reads CASSRGMSGSNEQFF. CDR3 sequence (DNA): TGTGCCAGCAGCCGCGGGATGAGCGGGAGTAATGAGCAGTTCTTC.

Judged by abundance, this clonotype is medium-sized. The V and J genes are TRBV2 and TRBJ2-1; 8 nucleotides match TRBD1. The CDR3 is 11 residues long. V was clipped by 9 bases and J by 10 bases; unmatched bases: 5. Germline values: CDR1 SNHLY, CDR2 FYNNEI. The CDR3 DNA is TGTGCCAGGGTAGACAGGGGCGAGCAGTTCTTC. It translates to CARVDRGEQFF.

This clonotype showed up just a few times. The chain uses TRBV19 and TRBJ2-2; maybe TRBD1 (5 bases). Trimming shortened V by 5 bases and J by 1 base, and 14 bases separated the two germline ends. Looked up from germline, CDR1 is LNHDA and CDR2 is SQIVND (reference sequence). This CDR3 region has 16 residues. CDR3 sequence: CASSQRQTLNTGELFF. CDR3 sequence (DNA): TGTGCCAGTAGTCAAAGACAGACATTGAACACCGGGGAGCTGTTTTTT.

The chain uses TRBV6-2 or TRBV6-3 and TRBJ1-2; D ambiguous. This CDR3 is 12 amino acids long. Germline V lookup: CDR1 MNHEY, CDR2 SVGEGT. V was shortened by 0 bases and J by 5 bases, with 4 bases between the two germline ends. CDR3 coding DNA: TGTGCCAGCAGTTACTCGAGTTATGGCTACACCTTC. Amino acid sequence: CASSYSSYGYTF.

This clonotype was recorded at least ten times. The chain employs TRBV29-1 and TRBJ2-5, with D tentatively TRBD1 (6 bases). Trimming stripped 7 bases from V and 5 bases from J, with 14 bases between. This CDR3 is 12 amino acids long. Germline CDR1 and CDR2: SQVTM and ANQGSEA. CDR3 in DNA: TGCAGCGCGTGGACAGATGCGGAGACCCAGTACTTC. It is translated as CSAWTDAETQYF.

This clonotype was detected many times. This chain joins TRBV19 and TRBJ1-5, with 8 bases that match TRBD1. The CDR3 length is 17 residues. Trimming at V came to 1 base and at J to 1 base, leaving 6 bases not matched to a gene. Germline-derived CDR1 and CDR2 are LNHDA and SQIVND (reference sequence). The CDR3 DNA reads TGTGCCAGTAGTATAGTACCATGGACAGGGAGCAATCAGCCCCAGCATTTT. Its protein is CASSIVPWTGSNQPQHF.

About this clonotype itself: An end of the junction does not agree with germline; a read error may underlie this. The chain's CDR3 is CASSFAPSSYDQYF. The CDR3 nucleotides are TGCGCCAGCAGCTTCGCTCCTAGCTCCTACGACCAGTACTTC. V usage is TRBV5-1 and J usage is TRBJ2-7; perhaps TRBD2 as D (5 bases). The length of the CDR3 is 14 residues. Germline V lookup: CDR1 SGHRS, CDR2 YFSETQ.

This chain uses TRBV6-1 with TRBJ1-5, with D maybe TRBD1 (6 bases). Germline-derived CDR1 and CDR2 are MNHNS and SASEGT. V was cut by 4 bases and J by 6 bases, with 19 bases left in between. The CDR3 totals 16 residues. CDR3: CASSATPEQGRQPQHF. DNA for the CDR3: TGTGCCAGCAGTGCCACCCCGGAACAGGGACGTCAGCCCCAGCATTTT.